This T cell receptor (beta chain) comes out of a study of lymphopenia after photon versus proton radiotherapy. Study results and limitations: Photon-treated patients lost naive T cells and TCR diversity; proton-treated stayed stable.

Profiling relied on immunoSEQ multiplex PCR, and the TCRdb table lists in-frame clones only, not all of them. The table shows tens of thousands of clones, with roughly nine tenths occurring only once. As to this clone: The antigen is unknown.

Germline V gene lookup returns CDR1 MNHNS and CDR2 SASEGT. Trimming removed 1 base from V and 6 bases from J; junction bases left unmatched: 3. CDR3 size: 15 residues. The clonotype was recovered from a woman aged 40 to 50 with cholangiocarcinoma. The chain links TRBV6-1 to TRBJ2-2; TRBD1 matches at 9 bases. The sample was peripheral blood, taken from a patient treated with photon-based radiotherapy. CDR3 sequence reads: CASSEEQGAAGELFF. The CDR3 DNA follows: TGTGCCAGCAGTGAAGAACAGGGGGCCGCCGGGGAGCTGTTTTTT.